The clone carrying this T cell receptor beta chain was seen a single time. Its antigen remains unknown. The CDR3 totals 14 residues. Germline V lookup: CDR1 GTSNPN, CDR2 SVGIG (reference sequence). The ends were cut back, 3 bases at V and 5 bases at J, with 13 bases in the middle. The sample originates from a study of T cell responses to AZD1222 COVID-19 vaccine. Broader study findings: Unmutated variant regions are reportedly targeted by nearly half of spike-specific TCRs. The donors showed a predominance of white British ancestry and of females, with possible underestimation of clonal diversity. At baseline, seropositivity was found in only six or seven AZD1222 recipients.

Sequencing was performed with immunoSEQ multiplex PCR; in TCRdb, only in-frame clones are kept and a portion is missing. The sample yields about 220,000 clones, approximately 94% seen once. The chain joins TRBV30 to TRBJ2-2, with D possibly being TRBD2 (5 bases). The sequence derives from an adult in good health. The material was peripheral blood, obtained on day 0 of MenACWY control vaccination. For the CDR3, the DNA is TGTGCCTGGAGGGGAGAGGGCACAACCGGGGAGCTGTTTTTT. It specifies CAWRGEGTTGELFF.